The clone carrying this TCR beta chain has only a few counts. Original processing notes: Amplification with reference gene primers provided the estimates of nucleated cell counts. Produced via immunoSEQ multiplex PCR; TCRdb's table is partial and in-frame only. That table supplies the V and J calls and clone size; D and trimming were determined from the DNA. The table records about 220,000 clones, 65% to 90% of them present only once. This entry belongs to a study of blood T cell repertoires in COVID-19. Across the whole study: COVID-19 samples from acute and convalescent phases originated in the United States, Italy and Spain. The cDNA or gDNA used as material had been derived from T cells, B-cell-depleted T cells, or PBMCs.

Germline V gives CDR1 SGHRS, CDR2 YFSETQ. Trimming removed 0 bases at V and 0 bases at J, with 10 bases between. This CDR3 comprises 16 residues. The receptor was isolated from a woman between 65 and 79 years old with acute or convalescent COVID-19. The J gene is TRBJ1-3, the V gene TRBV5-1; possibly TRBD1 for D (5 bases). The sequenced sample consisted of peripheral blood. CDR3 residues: CASSLDQGNSGNTIYF. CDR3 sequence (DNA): TGCGCCAGCAGCTTGGATCAGGGTAACTCTGGAAACACCATATATTTT. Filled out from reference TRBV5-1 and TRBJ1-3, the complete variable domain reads KAGVTQTPRYLIKTRGQQVTLSCSPISGHRSVSWYQQTPGQGLQFLFEYFSETQRNKGNFPGRFSGRQFSNSRSEMNVSTLELGDSALYLCASSLDQGNSGNTIYFGEGSWLTVV.